The clone carrying this T cell receptor (beta chain) has more than one count but fewer than ten. The antigen is unknown. The record originates from a study of breast tumors, draining lymph nodes, adjacent tissues. The CDR3 is made up of 10 amino acids. Breast cancer patients provided tissue from their axillary draining lymph nodes. Points from the study as a whole: Luminal-like breast cancer showed significantly higher tumor–nontumor repertoire similarity than basal-like. That most tumor T cells come from lymph nodes remained unproven. Tumor repertoires ranked between lymph nodes and nontumor tissue in diversity, with V and J gene preferences.

TCRdb independently ran MiXCR on the multiplex PCR reads; one entry per CDR3 protein. The sample holds some 130,000 distinct CDR3 sequences; about a fifth are singletons and the top ten take approximately 2.7%. The chain links TRBV12-1 to TRBJ1-5. TRBV12-1 is noted as a pseudogene. Sequencing was carried out using axillary lymph node tissue. The TCR was taken from a female donor with breast cancer. Some clones in this sample may be carry-over from other donors' samples. The CDR3 region has the DNA TGTGCCAGCAGCGGCCAGCCCCAGCATTTT. Encoded protein: CASSGQPQHF.